This T cell receptor beta chain was sequenced during a study of blood T cells in healthy people across ages. Across the whole study: Template switching caught about one barcoded beta molecule for each two T cells.

The use of a sample-barcoded 5' primer and a J-beta primer mix characterized a second PCR of roughly 6 to 12 cycles. Each CDR3 protein gets one entry after TCRdb re-called the 5' RACE reads with MiXCR. The table records around 1,600,000 distinct CDR3 sequences, roughly 43% of them present only once. Trimming stripped 5 bases from V and 0 bases from J, with 15 bases between. This CDR3 is built from 16 residues. Germline V gives CDR1 SGHTA, CDR2 FQGNSA. The sequenced material came from blood. This chain joins TRBV7-2 and TRBJ2-3; possibly TRBD2 for D (6 bases). The clonotype originates from a woman younger than 30 in good health. CDR3 residues: CASSPEGLLSTDTQYF. CDR3 coding DNA: TGTGCCAGCAGCCCAGAGGGACTCCTTAGCACAGATACGCAGTATTTT.